The 17 T cell receptor beta chains in this list originate from one sample, sequenced in a study of CD8 T cells in ankylosing spondylitis. MiXCR, applied by TCRdb to the 5' RACE reads, yields one record per CDR3 protein. Seen here are nearly 350,000 distinct CDR3 sequences, about 15% observed once, and the top ten hold approximately 1.1%. Input material: blood, either unsorted or a sorted T cell fraction (not recorded which). These receptors came from a male donor with ankylosing spondylitis or in good health (not recorded which).

The V gene is TRBV10-3, the J gene TRBJ1-2, with D unclear. This CDR3 comprises 13 residues. CDR1 ENHRY and CDR2 SYGVKD come from the germline V gene. Trimming pared 10 bases from V and 3 bases from J, leaving 15 bases between. The CDR3 loop reads CATKTREDYGYTF. For the CDR3, the DNA is TGTGCCACTAAGACAAGGGAGGACTATGGCTACACCTTC.

CDR3 protein: CASSLDGGWPQHF. The CDR3 DNA sequence: TGTGCCAGCAGCTTGGACGGTGGTTGGCCCCAGCATTTT. The V gene is TRBV5-6, the J gene TRBJ1-5; unclear D gene. Trimming stripped 0 bases from V and 9 bases from J, with 10 bases between. Germline CDR1 reads SGHDT; CDR2 reads YYEEEE. This CDR3 is built from 13 residues.

This clonotype was detected a few times. J is TRBJ2-7 and V is TRBV5-6; D tentatively fits TRBD1 or TRBD2 (6 bases each). V lost 4 bases, J lost 4 bases, and 21 bases lay in between. CDR1 and CDR2 from the germline V gene are SGHDT and YYEEEE. This CDR3 is 16 amino acids long. The CDR3 bases are TGTGCCAGCAGCCGACCACATACAGGGAGGAGGTACGAGCAGTACTTC. Residues: CASSRPHTGRRYEQYF.

This clonotype was counted a few times. CDR3 region: CSAREGGVSTDTQYF. As DNA, the CDR3 is TGCAGTGCTAGAGAGGGGGGGGTCTCCACAGATACGCAGTATTTT. J is TRBJ2-3 and V is TRBV20-1; the match to TRBD2 covers 7 bases. The CDR3 is 15 amino acids. J lost 2 bases, V lost 0 bases, and 5 bases had no gene match. Germline values: CDR1 DFQATT, CDR2 SNEGSKA (reference sequence).

The chain recombines TRBV15 with TRBJ2-2; D unclear. Germline values: CDR1 LNHNV, CDR2 YYDKDF (reference sequence). Trimming left V 4 bases short and J 8 bases short, with 8 bases between. CDR3 size: 12 residues. This chain's CDR3 is CATSISRGELFF. CDR3 nucleotide sequence: TGTGCCACCAGCATTTCTCGAGGGGAGCTGTTTTTT.

The chain is built from TRBV7-8 and TRBJ1-2; TRBD1 is a possible D gene (5 bases). With 0 bases removed from V and 12 bases from J, the gap between germline ends came to 14 bases. Per germline, CDR1 SGHVS and CDR2 FQNEAQ. The CDR3 has 13 amino acids. This CDR3 is CASSLASDTLDTF. The CDR3 nucleotides read TGTGCCAGCAGCTTAGCCTCGGACACTTTGGACACCTTC.

This clonotype was recorded a few times. The CDR3 protein is CSGQGGGEGYTF. The CDR3 DNA sequence: TGCAGTGGCCAAGGGGGGGGAGAAGGCTACACCTTC. This sequence joins TRBV20-1 and TRBJ1-2; possibly TRBD1 for D (6 bases). The V and J ends lost 7 bases and 8 bases respectively, with 17 bases between them. CDR1 DFQATT and CDR2 SNEGSKA come from the germline V gene (reference sequence). The length of the CDR3 is 12 residues.

This clonotype has just a few counts. This chain uses TRBV5-1 with TRBJ2-1, with TRBD1 as a possible D gene (5 bases). CDR3 size: 15 residues. V dropped 3 bases and J dropped 0 bases, with 10 bases sitting between them. Germline V gene data show CDR1 as SGHRS and CDR2 as YFSETQ. The CDR3 loop is CASSSRDRSYNEQFF. The CDR3 DNA sequence: TGCGCCAGCAGCTCCAGGGATCGCTCCTACAATGAGCAGTTCTTC.

The table lists this clonotype with a few counts. CDR3 DNA sequence: TGTGCCAGCAGCTTGGACGCTATCCACACCTACGAGCAGTACTTC. The encoded protein is CASSLDAIHTYEQYF. The rearrangement uses TRBV5-4 and TRBJ2-7; D is unresolved. The CDR3 spans 15 residues. Germline V gives CDR1 SGHNT, CDR2 YYREEE (reference sequence). With 0 bases removed from V and 2 bases from J, the gap between germline ends came to 12 bases.

This clonotype was seen only once. The junction departs from germline at one end; a sequencing error may be responsible. The chain uses TRBV20-1 and TRBJ2-1; 10 nucleotides match TRBD2. Looked up from germline, CDR1 is DFQATT and CDR2 is SNEGSKA (reference sequence). The CDR3 extends over 16 amino acids. CDR3 nucleotides: TGCTGTGCTCCAGTCACTAGCGGGGCCTCCTACAATGAGCAGTTCTTC. This sequence encodes CCAPVTSGASYNEQFF.

CDR3 region: CASSLRGSPPDTQYF. CDR3 sequence (DNA): TGCGCCAGCAGCTTGAGGGGTAGCCCCCCAGATACGCAGTATTTT. The chain is built from TRBV5-1 and TRBJ2-3; a weak D match, TRBD1 (5 bases). Germline V lookup: CDR1 SGHRS, CDR2 YFSETQ. This CDR3 contains 15 residues. V was pared by 1 base and J by 4 bases, with 13 bases between.

The table lists this clonotype with a few counts. This chain links TRBV7-2 with TRBJ1-5; possibly TRBD1 for D (6 bases). The CDR3 consists of 16 residues. Germline CDR1 is SGHTA and CDR2 is FQGNSA. Trimming pared 2 bases from V and 3 bases from J, leaving 14 bases between. CDR3 nucleotides: TGTGCCAGCAGCTTATTGGGGGGCATGGACAATCAGCCCCAGCATTTT. Protein sequence: CASSLLGGMDNQPQHF.

This clonotype was recorded at least ten times. CDR3 amino acids: CSARPPFTNYGYTF. The CDR3 nucleotides are TGCAGTGCTAGGCCTCCCTTCACTAACTATGGCTACACCTTC. The chain combines TRBV20-1 with TRBJ1-2; no definite D call. V was clipped by 3 bases and J by 0 bases, with 11 bases between them. This CDR3 contains 14 residues. CDR1 DFQATT and CDR2 SNEGSKA come from the germline V gene (reference sequence).

This clonotype was seen more than once but under ten times. The chain recombines TRBV5-6 with TRBJ1-1, with D unclear. Germline values: CDR1 SGHDT, CDR2 YYEEEE. Between the trimmed V and J ends, which lost 4 bases and 5 bases, there was a span of 21 bases. This CDR3 is built from 16 residues. Here the CDR3 DNA reads TGTGCCAGCAGCCGGAGGCTGGGTGTGGGCGGGACTGAAGCTTTCTTT. It encodes CASSRRLGVGGTEAFF.

This clonotype was observed many times. The chain joins TRBV11-2 to TRBJ2-5, with 10 bases identical to TRBD2. The CDR3 has 18 amino acids. Trimming removed 4 bases from V and 1 base from J; junction bases left unmatched: 12. The germline CDR1 and CDR2 sequences are SGHAT and FQNNGV. CDR3 nucleotides: TGTGCCAGCAGCTCCGTAATTCTACTAGCGGGGTTCCAAGAGACCCAGTACTTC. This codes for CASSSVILLAGFQETQYF.

This clonotype came up a few times. The gene calls are TRBV12-3 or TRBV12-4 and TRBJ2-6, with 8 bases lining up with TRBD1. The CDR3 is 15 residues long. The V segment lost 5 bases and the J segment 5 bases; nucleotides outside the gene matches: 5. This CDR3 is CASSPTGGWANVLTF. The CDR3 region has the DNA TGTGCCAGCAGTCCTACAGGGGGATGGGCCAACGTCCTGACTTTC.

The sample holds many counts of this clonotype. This rearrangement joins TRBV27 to TRBJ2-1, with 13 positions matching TRBD2. CDR1 and CDR2 (germline): MNHEY, SMNVEV (reference sequence). CDR3 length equals 15 residues. The ends lost 5 bases at V and 12 bases at J; junction bases unmatched: 10. CDR3 coding DNA: TGTGCCAGCAGTCGTACTAGCGGGAGGGCCGTAAGGCAGTTCTTC. Encoded protein: CASSRTSGRAVRQFF.